This TCR beta chain is from a study of cytomegalovirus exposure and HLA in healthy donors. Study in general: Counted in an early data release were about 85 million unique TCRs from HLA-typed donors.

Participants comprised healthy donors of bone marrow. Study results and caveats: Later on, a genetic analysis was performed. It linked a missense variant in DCLRE1C with V- and J-gene trimming of TCR beta. As confirmed in vitro, a few CMV-associated chains were specific for CMV antigens.

The PCR had 60 Vbeta and 13 Jbeta primers. Clones were sequenced by immunoSEQ multiplex PCR, and TCRdb holds only the in-frame ones, with some missing. The sample has approximately 150,000 clones; 68% are singletons. Comments on this clone: The antigen remains undetermined.

The CDR3 is made up of 18 amino acids. CDR1 and CDR2 from the germline V gene are ENHRY and SYGVKD. The V and J ends lost 3 bases and 0 bases, in that order; junction bases with no gene match: 7. This chain links TRBV10-3 with TRBJ2-3, with 12 positions matching TRBD2. The sequence came from a woman aged 40 to 50 in good health and CMV-seropositive. The sequenced sample was PBMCs. CDR3 amino acids: CAISDPPGLAGSTDTQYF. The CDR3, as DNA: TGTGCCATCAGTGATCCGCCCGGACTAGCGGGGAGCACAGATACGCAGTATTTT.